This T cell receptor beta chain was recorded in a study of beta chain features in type 1 diabetes. Whole-study findings and limits: Type 1 diabetes patients had TCRB CDR3s that were shorter (moderately but significantly so) in all four CD4+ subsets.

All of the isolated RNA was reverse transcribed, so expressed TCRB transcripts were sequenced. The method was immunoSEQ multiplex PCR; TCRdb's version includes in-frame clones alone and lacks a portion of them. In the table there are about 340,000 clones, 13% of which are singletons. This CDR3 has 13 residues. V lost 0 bases, J lost 6 bases, and 9 bases lay in between. Looked up from germline, CDR1 is SGHAT and CDR2 is FQNNGV. This clone was picked up a small number of times. The antigen is undetermined. This receptor was obtained from a woman aged 18-30 years with type 1 diabetes. The sequenced sample consisted of naive CD4+ T cells from blood. The chain is built from TRBV11-2 and TRBJ2-7; D unresolved. The CDR3 DNA reads as TGTGCCAGCAGCTTAGATCGGGCTAGCGAGCAGTACGTC. Residues: CASSLDRASEQYV.